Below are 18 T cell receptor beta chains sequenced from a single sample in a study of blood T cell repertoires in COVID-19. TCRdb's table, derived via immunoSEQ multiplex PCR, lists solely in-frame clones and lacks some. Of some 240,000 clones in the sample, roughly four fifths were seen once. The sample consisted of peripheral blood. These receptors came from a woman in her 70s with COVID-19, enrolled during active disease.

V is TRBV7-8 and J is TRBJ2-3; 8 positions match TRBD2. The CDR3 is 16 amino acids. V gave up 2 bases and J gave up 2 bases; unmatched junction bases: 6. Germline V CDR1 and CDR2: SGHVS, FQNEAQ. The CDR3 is CASSLRSGRITDTQYF. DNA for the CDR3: TGTGCCAGCAGCTTAAGGAGCGGGAGAATCACAGATACGCAGTATTTT.

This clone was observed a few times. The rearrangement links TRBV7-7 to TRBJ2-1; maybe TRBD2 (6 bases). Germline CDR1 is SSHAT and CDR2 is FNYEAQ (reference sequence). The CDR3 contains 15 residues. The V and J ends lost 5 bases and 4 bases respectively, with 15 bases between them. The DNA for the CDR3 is TGTGCCAGCAGCCCGGGGACTCCACAATACAATGAGCAGTTCTTC. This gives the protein CASSPGTPQYNEQFF.

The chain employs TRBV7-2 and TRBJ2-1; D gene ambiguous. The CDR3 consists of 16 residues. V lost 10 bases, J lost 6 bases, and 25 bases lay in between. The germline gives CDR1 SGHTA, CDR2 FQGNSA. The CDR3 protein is CATSLNLAVLSNEQFF. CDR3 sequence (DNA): TGTGCCACCAGTCTCAACCTGGCAGTTTTGTCCAATGAGCAGTTCTTC.

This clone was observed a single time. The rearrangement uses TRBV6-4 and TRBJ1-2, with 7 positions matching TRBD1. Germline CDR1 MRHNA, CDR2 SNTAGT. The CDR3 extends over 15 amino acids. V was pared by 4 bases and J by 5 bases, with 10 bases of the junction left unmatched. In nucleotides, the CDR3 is TGTGCCAGCAGTGTATATTCCGGGACAGCTTATGGCTACACCTTC. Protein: CASSVYSGTAYGYTF.

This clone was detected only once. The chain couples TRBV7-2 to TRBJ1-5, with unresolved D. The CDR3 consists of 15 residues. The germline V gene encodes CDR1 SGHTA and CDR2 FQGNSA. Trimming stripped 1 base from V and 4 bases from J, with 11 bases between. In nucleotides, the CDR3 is TGTGCCAGCAGCTTAGAGGAGGGTTGGAATCAGCCCCAGCATTTT. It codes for CASSLEEGWNQPQHF.

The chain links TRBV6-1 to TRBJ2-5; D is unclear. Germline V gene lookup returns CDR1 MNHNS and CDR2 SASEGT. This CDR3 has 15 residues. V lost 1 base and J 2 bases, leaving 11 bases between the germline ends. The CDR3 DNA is TGTGCCAGCAGTGAAGGAGGAGCGATTCAAGAGACCCAGTACTTC. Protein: CASSEGGAIQETQYF.

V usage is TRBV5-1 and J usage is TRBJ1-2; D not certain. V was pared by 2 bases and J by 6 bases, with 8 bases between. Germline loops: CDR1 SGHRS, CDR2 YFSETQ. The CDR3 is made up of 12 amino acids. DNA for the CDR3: TGCGCCAGCAGCTTTGAGAGGCATGGCTACACCTTC. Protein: CASSFERHGYTF.

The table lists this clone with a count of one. CDR3 DNA: TGTGCCAGCAAGCTGGATGTCGGAGCCTACGAGCAGTACTTC. It is translated as CASKLDVGAYEQYF. This chain connects TRBV6-5 to TRBJ2-7, with D unclear. Germline lookup yields CDR1 MNHEY and CDR2 SVGAGI. The CDR3 is 14 residues long. V shed 7 bases and J shed 2 bases, with 15 bases lying between them.

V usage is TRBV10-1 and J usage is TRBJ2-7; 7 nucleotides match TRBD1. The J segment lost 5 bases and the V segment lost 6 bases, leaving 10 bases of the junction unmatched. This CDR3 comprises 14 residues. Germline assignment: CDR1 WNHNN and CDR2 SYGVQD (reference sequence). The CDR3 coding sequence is TGCGCCAGCAGCTCCTCCGGGACAGCAAACGAGCAGTACTTC. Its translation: CASSSSGTANEQYF.

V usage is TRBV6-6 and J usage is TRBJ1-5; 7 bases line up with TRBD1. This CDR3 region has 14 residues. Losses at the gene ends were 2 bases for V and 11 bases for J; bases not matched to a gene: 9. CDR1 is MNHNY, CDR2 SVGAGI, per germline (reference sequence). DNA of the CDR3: TGTGCCAGCAGTTACCGTGACAGGGCCCAGGCCCAGCATTTT. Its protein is CASSYRDRAQAQHF.

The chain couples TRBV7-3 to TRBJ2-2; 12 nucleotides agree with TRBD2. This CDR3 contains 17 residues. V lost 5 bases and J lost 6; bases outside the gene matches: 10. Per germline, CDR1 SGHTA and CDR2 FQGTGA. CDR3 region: CASSPQASGRVSGELFF. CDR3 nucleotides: TGTGCCAGCAGCCCACAGGCTAGCGGGAGGGTCTCCGGGGAGCTGTTTTTT.

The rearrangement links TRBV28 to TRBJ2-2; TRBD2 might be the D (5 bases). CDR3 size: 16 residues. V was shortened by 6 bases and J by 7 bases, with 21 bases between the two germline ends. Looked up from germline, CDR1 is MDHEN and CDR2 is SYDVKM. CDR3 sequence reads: CASSPSLGVGIGELFF. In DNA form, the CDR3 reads TGTGCCAGCAGCCCCAGCCTGGGAGTCGGGATCGGGGAGCTGTTTTTT.

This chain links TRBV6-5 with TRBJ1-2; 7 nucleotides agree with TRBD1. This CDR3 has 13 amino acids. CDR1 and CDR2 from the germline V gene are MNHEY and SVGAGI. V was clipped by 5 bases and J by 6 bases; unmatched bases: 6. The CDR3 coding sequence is TGTGCCAGCAGTATAAACAGGGGTGATGGCTACACCTTC. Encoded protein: CASSINRGDGYTF.

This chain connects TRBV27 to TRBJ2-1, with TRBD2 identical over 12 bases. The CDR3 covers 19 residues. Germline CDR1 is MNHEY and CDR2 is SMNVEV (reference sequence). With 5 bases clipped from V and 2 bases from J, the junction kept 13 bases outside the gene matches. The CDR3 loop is CASSKLRLAGVRTYNEQFF. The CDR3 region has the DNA TGTGCCAGCAGTAAGTTGAGACTAGCGGGAGTTCGCACCTACAATGAGCAGTTCTTC.

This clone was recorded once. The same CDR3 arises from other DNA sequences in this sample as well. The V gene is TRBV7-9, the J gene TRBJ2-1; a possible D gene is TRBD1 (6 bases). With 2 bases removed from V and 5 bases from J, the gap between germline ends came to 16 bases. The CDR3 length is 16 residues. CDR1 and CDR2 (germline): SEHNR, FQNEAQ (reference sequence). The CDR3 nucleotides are TGTGCCAGCAGCTTATCCCTGGGCAGGGGAAACAATGAGCAGTTCTTC. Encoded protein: CASSLSLGRGNNEQFF.

DNA for the CDR3: TGTGCCAGCAGACGAGGCCTAGCCTACAATGAGCAGTTCTTC. This codes for CASRRGLAYNEQFF. The rearrangement links TRBV2 to TRBJ2-1; no definite D call. This CDR3 has 14 residues. Germline V gene lookup returns CDR1 SNHLY and CDR2 FYNNEI. Trimming removed 6 bases from V and 2 bases from J, with 11 bases in between.

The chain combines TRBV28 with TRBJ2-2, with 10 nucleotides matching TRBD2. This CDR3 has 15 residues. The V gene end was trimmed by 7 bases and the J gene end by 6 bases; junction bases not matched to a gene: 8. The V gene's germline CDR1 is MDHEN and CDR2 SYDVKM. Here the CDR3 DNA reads TGTGCCAGCATTGCCAGCGGGAGGGCCGCCGGGGAGCTGTTTTTT. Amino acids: CASIASGRAAGELFF.

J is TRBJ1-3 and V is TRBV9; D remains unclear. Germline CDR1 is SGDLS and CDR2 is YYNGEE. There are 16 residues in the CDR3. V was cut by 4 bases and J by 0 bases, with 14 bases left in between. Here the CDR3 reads CASSTSGRDSGNTIYF. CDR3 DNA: TGTGCCAGCAGCACGAGTGGACGGGACTCTGGAAACACCATATATTTT.